This T cell receptor (beta chain) was captured in a study of T cell responses to AZD1222 COVID-19 vaccine. V was clipped by 5 bases and J by 4 bases, with 14 bases between them. The CDR3 loop spans 14 amino acids. Germline V gives CDR1 SGHRS, CDR2 YFSETQ. The assay was immunoSEQ multiplex PCR, and TCRdb's table has in-frame clones only and misses some. The sample holds approximately 90,000 clones; more than 70% are singletons and the top ten take over 2%. This clone was observed once. The clonotype comes from an adult in good health. This specimen consisted of peripheral blood, obtained on day 0 of AZD1222 vaccination. This chain links TRBV5-1 with TRBJ2-3; TRBD1 or TRBD2 may be the D gene (5 bases each). The CDR3 bases are TGCGCCAGCAGACTCCGAAGGGGAGCAGATACGCAGTATTTT. This translates into CASRLRRGADTQYF.